This T cell receptor beta chain emerged from a study of beta chain features in type 1 diabetes (dated by TCRdb to the late 2010s). General notes on the study: Patients and healthy donors did not differ in mean age, gender distribution, total cell number or subset yield. Across all samples, approximately 100 million sorted cells were examined, and cell number per subset correlated strongly with RNA yield. In the study, recently diagnosed type 1 diabetes patients and matched healthy donors were compared on the TCRB repertoires of their sorted circulating CD4+ T cell subsets. Regulatory and stem cell-like memory subsets were obtained from only 8 patients and roughly eight healthy donors, while naive and central memory subsets were obtained from all 30 or so donors.

The entire isolated RNA was reverse transcribed using the High Capacity cDNA Reverse Transcription Kit, and thus expressed TCRB transcripts were sequenced. Deep immunoSEQ sequencing was applied to naive, central memory and regulatory T cell samples, giving an average of approximately 3.8 million total reads per sample. Sorted cells were lysed in RLT buffer, and RNA was extracted using DNase-treated RNeasy Micro or Mini kits according to cell number. To prevent cross-contamination, each cell subset was processed individually, whereas patient and healthy donor samples were processed jointly. TCRB sequences were amplified from cDNA with the immunoSEQ multiplex PCR, producing 87-bp fragments spanning the CDR3 region. Sequencing of the amplicons was done on the Illumina HiSeq platform. Per the original workflow: Synthetic template baselines were used to correct PCR bias computationally, reads within Hamming distance 2 were collapsed, and singletons that could not be merged were discarded. By aligning reads against IMGT, V, D and J genes, CDR3 length, and insertions or deletions at six rearrangement sites were assigned. Within each subset, clonotype counts were normalized to the number of sorted cells before true diversity and Gini coefficients were calculated with the tcR R package. The overlap coefficient, calculated on TCRB nucleotide sequences, was used to quantify repertoire sharing. This immuneACCESS table, as held by TCRdb, lists in-frame sequences with V and J called but not all clones. Of the missing ones, under half trace to an unresolved V gene in checked studies; the others have no known cause. The DNA was the basis for D and trimming; V, J and clone size are from that table. Counted in this sample were about 320,000 clones; 13% to 15% of them appeared once. 5.5% to 7.5% of the sample is held by the ten biggest clonotypes.

This clone has ten or more counts. What this receptor recognizes is not known. Base quality data are lacking; no much larger clone is found one base away. Broader findings and caveats from the paper: Naive, central memory and regulatory TCRB repertoires appeared more similar among patients than among healthy donors. In all four CD4+ subsets, TCRB CDR3 length was moderately but significantly shorter in type 1 diabetes patients. Fewer insertions and more nucleotide deletions at VDJ recombination sites were observed in patients with type 1 diabetes, implying thymic rearrangement abnormalities. Because cDNA was sequenced instead of genomic DNA, highly expressing activated cells could be over-represented, though the groups showed no difference in activation or CD3 levels. PCR might favor shorter templates, but patient and control samples were amplified and corrected together, so any skew would affect both groups equally. Because small numbers of individuals were included in the HLA sub-analyses, any influence of HLA type on TCRB rearrangement was left unresolved.

Each donor gave one peripheral blood draw, about 110 mL on average, collected into heparinised tubes. Naive, central memory, regulatory and stem cell-like memory CD4+ T cells were sorted on a BD FACSAria II using a panel including CD45RO, CCR7, CD25, CD127, CD95 and CD27. A purity above 95% was achieved for all sorted populations. PBMCs were isolated right away by Lymphoprep density gradient centrifugation and were stained directly, without culture. So that batch effects would be minimized, each experiment stained and sorted samples in pairs, pairing one healthy donor with one patient. The CDR3 covers 14 residues, taking in both the cysteine and the phenylalanine. Only the CDR3 DNA is retained, 42 bases long and in frame from the first base. Via the germline V gene, CDR1 is MDHEN and CDR2 SYDVKM. V is shortened by 6 bases, J by 3 bases, and the region joining them spans 12 bases.

The sequenced material came from central memory CD4+ T cells from blood. The rearranged chain carries TRBV28 and TRBJ2-1; the best D guess is TRBD2, with 6 bases matching. The origin of this receptor is a man under 40 in good health. For the CDR3, the sequence is CASRRGDHYNEQFF. The DNA is TGTGCCAGCAGGCGCGGGGACCACTACAATGAGCAGTTCTTC.